The clone carrying this T cell receptor beta chain came up many times. Its antigen remains unknown. The ends were cut back, 3 bases at V and 4 bases at J, with 7 bases in the middle. This CDR3 has 12 residues. Graves' hyperthyroidism was deemed stable given no ophthalmopathy progression within 18 months. Newly diagnosed patients aged 18 to 65 had hyperthyroidism of under 2 months' duration. Clinical symptoms, serum thyroxine, TRAb, thyroid ultrasound and orbital computed tomography established diagnosis. This sample is part of a study of T cells in Graves' hyperthyroidism and ophthalmopathy. Study observations and caveats: Ophthalmopathy stood apart from stable hyperthyroidism in a 13 V-J model.

Researchers took RNA transcripts and amplified the TCR beta CDR3 regions from them. Carried out on the TCR CDR3, a first-round RT-PCR used the HTBI primer set. MiXCR, applied by TCRdb to the multiplex PCR reads, yields one record per CDR3 protein. The sample carries 610,000 or so distinct CDR3 sequences, around 42% recorded once. The source of this sequence is a young woman with Graves' hyperthyroidism. The sequencing input was peripheral blood or thyroid tissue (not recorded which). V and J are TRBV12-3 or TRBV12-4 and TRBJ2-7; D not certain. CDR3: CASSFVDYEQYF. The CDR3 DNA sequence: TGTGCCAGCAGTTTCGTTGATTACGAGCAGTACTTC.